This TCR beta chain derives from a study of blood T cell repertoires in COVID-19. Overall study: Acute-phase and convalescent COVID-19 samples originated in the United States, Italy and Spain. PBMCs, B-cell-depleted T cells, or T cells were the source of the cDNA or gDNA that made up the material.

As processed by the authors: Reference gene primers were amplified, and this amplification served to estimate nucleated cell counts. Produced via immunoSEQ multiplex PCR; TCRdb's table is partial and in-frame only. The V and J calls and clone size were taken over from that table, and D and trimming were inferred from the DNA. The profile covers about 150,000 clones, with roughly 71% appearing a single time and around 3.4% taken by the ten largest. The receptor was derived from a woman at least 80 years old with acute or convalescent COVID-19. Sequenced material: peripheral blood.

The CDR3 DNA follows: TGTGCCAGCAGCGTGAACCAGGGGGCCGCAGATACGCAGTATTTT. Amino acids: CASSVNQGAADTQYF. J is TRBJ2-3 and V is TRBV9; TRBD1 agrees at 8 bases. The V segment lost 2 bases and the J segment 4 bases; nucleotides outside the gene matches: 6. The germline gives CDR1 SGDLS, CDR2 YYNGEE. The CDR3 totals 15 residues.